These 16 T cell receptor beta chains were sequenced from one sample in a study of T cell changes during pregnancy in multiple sclerosis (dated by TCRdb to the late 2010s). The method behind the library was the immunoSEQ multiplex PCR assay. TCRdb holds this immuneACCESS table with in-frame rearrangements only. Some clones are missing; in checked studies, unresolved V genes explain under half, and the rest has no known cause. This sample lists approximately 33,000 clones; 92% were detected once. Clones ranked in the top ten supply 0.4% to 0.5% of the sample. Specimen: CD4+ T cells from peripheral blood mononuclear cells, collected after pregnancy. The source of these receptors is a female donor with multiple sclerosis, enrolled in a pregnancy study.

The gene calls are TRBV7-8 and TRBJ1-1, with a weak D call TRBD1 (5 bases). Trimming removed 5 bases at V and 1 base at J, with 11 bases between. This CDR3 is 14 amino acids long. The germline gives CDR1 SGHVS, CDR2 FQNEAQ. CDR3 DNA sequence: TGTGCCAGCAGCCAGGGCACAGGGAACACTGAAGCTTTCTTT. It specifies CASSQGTGNTEAFF.

This clone has only one observation. The V and J genes are TRBV23-1 and TRBJ1-4, with 7 bases lining up with TRBD1. TRBV23-1 falls under the ORF class, with uncertain function. CDR3 size: 17 residues. Trimming cost V 6 bases and J 8 bases; bases outside gene matches: 18. This chain's CDR3 is CASSLRDRGTLREKLFF. The CDR3 DNA reads TGCGCCAGCAGCCTCCGGGACAGAGGGACCCTTCGGGAAAAACTGTTTTTT.

The rearrangement uses TRBV4-2 and TRBJ1-5, with no clear D. The germline V and J ends were trimmed by 1 base and 5 bases, with 9 bases remaining between them. The CDR3 covers 14 residues. Germline V CDR1 and CDR2: LGHNA, YNFKEQ. The CDR3 is CASSQVFGDQPQHF. CDR3 DNA sequence: TGTGCCAGCAGCCAAGTTTTCGGGGATCAGCCCCAGCATTTT.

CDR3 sequence reads: CASTPTGVGVDTGELFF. CDR3 in DNA: TGTGCCAGTACCCCGACAGGGGTCGGAGTTGACACCGGGGAGCTGTTTTTT. V and J are TRBV19 and TRBJ2-2, with 8 bases fitting TRBD1. The germline gives CDR1 LNHDA, CDR2 SQIVND (reference sequence). V trimming: 7 bases; J trimming: 3 bases; junction bases outside the gene matches: 13. The CDR3 totals 17 residues.

The chain recombines TRBV2 with TRBJ2-5; weak D call: TRBD1 (7 bases). The CDR3 covers 14 residues. V gave up 6 bases and J gave up 5 bases, with 16 bases separating them. Germline V gene sequence: CDR1 SNHLY, CDR2 FYNNEI. The CDR3 sequence: CASREGQRMETQYF. The CDR3, as DNA: TGTGCCAGCAGGGAGGGACAGCGCATGGAGACCCAGTACTTC.

V is TRBV11-2 and J is TRBJ1-1; D perhaps matches TRBD1 (6 bases). This CDR3 is built from 16 residues. CDR1 and CDR2 from the germline V gene are SGHAT and FQNNGV. V gave up 1 base and J gave up 7 bases, with 19 bases separating them. CDR3 coding DNA: TGTGCCAGCAGCTTAGGGGGAGGGGGGGCTGGTGGTGAAGCTTTCTTT. Its translation: CASSLGGGGAGGEAFF.

The V call is TRBV11-2, the J call TRBJ2-7, with TRBD2 matching over 7 bases. This CDR3 is built from 14 residues. CDR1 and CDR2 from the germline V gene are SGHAT and FQNNGV. The trim removed 3 bases at V and 6 bases at J, leaving 8 bases unmatched. CDR3 protein: CASSFKRGASEQYF. In DNA form, the CDR3 reads TGTGCCAGCAGCTTCAAGCGGGGCGCCTCCGAGCAGTACTTC.

The chain is built from TRBV7-3 and TRBJ1-2, with 7 bases fitting TRBD1. Germline V lookup: CDR1 SGHTA, CDR2 FQGTGA. The CDR3 runs 14 residues. The V segment lost 5 bases and the J segment 4 bases; nucleotides outside the gene matches: 7. CDR3 residues: CASSPQGEGYGYTF. The CDR3 nucleotides read TGTGCCAGCAGCCCCCAGGGGGAAGGCTATGGCTACACCTTC. Combining the CDR3 with reference TRBV7-3 and TRBJ1-2 gives the whole variable domain GAGVSQTPSNKVTEKGKYVELRCDPISGHTALYWYRQSLGQGPEFLIYFQGTGAADDSGLPNDRFFAVRPEGSVSTLKIQRTERGDSAVYLCASSPQGEGYGYTFGSGTRLTVV.

This clone was detected only a few times. The V and J genes are TRBV4-2 and TRBJ2-1; possible D gene TRBD2, 7 bases. The germline V and J ends were trimmed by 4 bases and 0 bases, with 16 bases remaining between them. The CDR3 runs 17 residues. Germline V gene sequence: CDR1 LGHNA, CDR2 YNFKEQ. CDR3 loop: CASSPLGGGGSYNEQFF. CDR3 nucleotide sequence: TGTGCCAGCAGCCCCTTGGGGGGAGGGGGCTCCTACAATGAGCAGTTCTTC.

The rearrangement joins TRBV6-6 to TRBJ1-2; TRBD1 might be the D (6 bases). This CDR3 spans 15 amino acids. Germline-derived CDR1 and CDR2 are MNHNY and SVGAGI (reference sequence). Trimming pared 6 bases from V and 4 bases from J, leaving 18 bases between. DNA for the CDR3: TGTGCCAGCAGAAGGGGGGGCCAGCTCCTCTATGGCTACACCTTC. The encoded protein is CASRRGGQLLYGYTF.

The gene calls are TRBV6-5 and TRBJ2-5; 7 nucleotides agree with TRBD1. With V trimmed by 6 bases and J by 4 bases, 11 bases remained unmatched. The CDR3 length is 15 residues. Looked up from germline, CDR1 is MNHEY and CDR2 is SVGAGI. CDR3 region: CASRASGTVSETQYF. The CDR3, as DNA: TGTGCCAGCAGAGCTTCCGGGACAGTATCAGAGACCCAGTACTTC.

The chain has TRBV2 and TRBJ1-6; a possible D gene is TRBD1 (5 bases). The germline V gene has CDR1 SNHLY and CDR2 FYNNEI. This CDR3 has 14 amino acids. Trimming removed 7 bases at V and 7 bases at J, with 14 bases between. The DNA for the CDR3 is TGTGCCAGCACCACAGGAGCCGGGAATTCACCCCTCCACTTT. The encoded protein is CASTTGAGNSPLHF.

This clone was picked up a small number of times. The J gene is TRBJ1-5, the V gene TRBV6-5, with TRBD1 as a possible D gene (5 bases). Trimming shortened V by 7 bases and J by 7 bases, and 20 bases separated the two germline ends. CDR3 size: 15 residues. The germline V gene has CDR1 MNHEY and CDR2 SVGAGI. CDR3 loop: CASKGRGQGDQPQHF. The CDR3 DNA reads as TGTGCCAGCAAGGGTCGTGGGCAGGGTGACCAGCCCCAGCATTTT.

This clone was recorded once. V and J are TRBV7-2 and TRBJ2-5, with a weak D call TRBD2 (6 bases). Germline-derived CDR1 and CDR2 are SGHTA and FQGNSA. V was cut by 7 bases and J by 1 base, with 13 bases left in between. CDR3 length: 14 amino acids. The CDR3 loop reads CASNQVGGQETQYF. The CDR3 DNA is TGTGCCAGCAACCAAGTGGGGGGCCAAGAGACCCAGTACTTC. The entire variable domain, with the rest obtained from reference TRBV7-2 and TRBJ2-5, is as follows: GAGVSQSPSNKVTEKGKDVELRCDPISGHTALYWYRQSLGQGLEFLIYFQGNSAPDKSGLPSDRFSAERTGGSVSTLTIQRTQQEDSAVYLCASNQVGGQETQYFGPGTRLLVL.

The rearrangement links TRBV6-4 to TRBJ2-1; tentative D call: TRBD1 (5 bases). The CDR3 is made up of 17 amino acids. Between the trimmed V and J ends, which lost 0 bases and 3 bases, there was a span of 15 bases. The germline CDR1 and CDR2 sequences are MRHNA and SNTAGT. The CDR3 nucleotides are TGTGCCAGCAGTGACTCGCCGCGCAGGGAAATCTACAATGAGCAGTTCTTC. This codes for CASSDSPRREIYNEQFF.

The chain couples TRBV5-1 to TRBJ2-7; D is possibly TRBD1 (5 bases). The germline V and J ends were trimmed by 0 bases and 4 bases, with 14 bases remaining between them. The CDR3 covers 15 residues. Germline V gene data show CDR1 as SGHRS and CDR2 as YFSETQ. The CDR3 here is CASSLEVTVGYEQYF. CDR3 DNA sequence: TGCGCCAGCAGCTTGGAGGTGACAGTGGGTTACGAGCAGTACTTC.